This T cell receptor (beta chain) came from a study of T cells in Graves' hyperthyroidism and ophthalmopathy. Study in general: Blood was drawn when the patient was first diagnosed and still untreated. Study results and caveats: In the analysis, a 13 V-J model separated ophthalmopathy from stable hyperthyroidism. It was a median about seven months before onset that the model predicted ophthalmopathy.

Clinical symptoms, serum thyroxine, TRAb, thyroid ultrasound and orbital computed tomography established diagnosis. With 5 bases removed from V and 3 bases from J, the gap between germline ends came to 15 bases. The CDR3 runs to 15 residues. The germline CDR1 and CDR2 sequences are SGHTA and FQGTGA. This clonotype came up many times. Its antigen is unknown. What was amplified from RNA transcripts were TCR beta CDR3 regions. HTBI primers drove first-round RT-PCR of the TCR CDR3. In TCRdb, the multiplex PCR reads were re-called with MiXCR into one record per CDR3 protein. The table lists roughly 99,000 distinct CDR3 sequences, around a sixth of them singletons.

Specimen: blood. The chain has TRBV7-3 and TRBJ2-3; weak D call: TRBD2 (6 bases). The sequence came from a woman in her fifties or sixties with Graves' hyperthyroidism. The CDR3 coding sequence is TGTGCCAGCAGCCAAACCGGGGGAGTGACAGATACGCAGTATTTT. It translates to CASSQTGGVTDTQYF.